These 11 T cell receptor beta chains were all obtained from the same sample, sequenced in a study of cytotoxic CD8 clonotypes in ibrutinib-treated CLL. The table came from immunoSEQ multiplex PCR; TCRdb's copy has only in-frame clones and leaves some out. The sample yields approximately 350,000 clones, over 60% seen once. This specimen was PBMCs, taken after 36 months of ibrutinib treatment. These receptor sequences come from a human donor with chronic lymphocytic leukemia.

CDR3 sequence (DNA): TGTGCCACCCGCGGCGGACCCGCGCCGACCGGGGAGCTGTTTTTT. It encodes CATRGGPAPTGELFF. V usage is TRBV7-6 and J usage is TRBJ2-2; D gene uncertain. CDR3 size: 15 residues. CDR1 is SGHVS and CDR2 is FNYEAQ in the germline V gene. The V and J ends lost 10 bases and 5 bases respectively, with 20 bases between them.

The chain is built from TRBV7-2 and TRBJ2-7; 8 nucleotides align to TRBD1. Unmatched junction bases numbered 7, after V lost 4 bases and J lost 5 bases. The germline V gene encodes CDR1 SGHTA and CDR2 FQGNSA. This CDR3 has 14 residues. The CDR3 protein is CASSSAGQGNEQYF. DNA for the CDR3: TGTGCCAGCAGCTCAGCCGGACAGGGCAACGAGCAGTACTTC.

The chain is built from TRBV6-1 and TRBJ2-7, with TRBD1 identical over 11 bases. The ends lost 1 base at V and 2 bases at J; junction bases unmatched: 4. This CDR3 comprises 16 residues. Per the germline V gene, CDR1 is MNHNS and CDR2 is SASEGT. The CDR3 DNA follows: TGTGCCAGCAGTGAAGGGGGACAGGGGGGTCCCTACGAGCAGTACTTC. It specifies CASSEGGQGGPYEQYF.

This clone was seen only a few times. CDR3 amino acids: CASSLISGGEQYF. DNA of the CDR3: TGTGCCAGCAGCTTGATATCGGGGGGTGAGCAGTACTTC. V gene TRBV5-4 combines with J gene TRBJ2-7; 7 nucleotides line up with TRBD2. Germline values: CDR1 SGHNT, CDR2 YYREEE (reference sequence). The J segment lost 7 bases and the V segment lost 1 base, leaving 5 bases of the junction unmatched. This CDR3 has 13 amino acids.

V is TRBV23-1 and J is TRBJ2-1; 7 bases fit TRBD1. TRBV23-1 is an ORF; its function is uncertain. The trim removed 4 bases at V and 14 bases at J, leaving 14 bases unmatched. The CDR3 is 14 amino acids. This chain's CDR3 is CASSRSDRAHGKFF. CDR3 DNA: TGCGCCAGCAGTCGCTCTGACAGGGCCCACGGGAAGTTCTTC.

This rearrangement joins TRBV6-1 to TRBJ1-4; tentative D call: TRBD1 (5 bases). The germline V and J ends were trimmed by 1 base and 6 bases, with 15 bases remaining between them. This CDR3 is 16 amino acids long. The V gene's germline CDR1 is MNHNS and CDR2 SASEGT. The CDR3 coding sequence is TGTGCCAGCAGTGAAGAGGGGTGGACCTCTTATGAAAAACTGTTTTTT. Protein sequence: CASSEEGWTSYEKLFF.

The gene calls are TRBV6-6 and TRBJ2-3, with a possible D match to TRBD2 (6 bases). This CDR3 spans 16 amino acids. The germline V gene has CDR1 MNHNY and CDR2 SVGAGI (reference sequence). Trimming shortened V by 0 bases and J by 6 bases, and 16 bases separated the two germline ends. CDR3 DNA sequence: TGTGCCAGCAGTTACTCGGCGGGGTGGTCGTCGGATACGCAGTATTTT. Translated, it gives CASSYSAGWSSDTQYF.

This clone was found a few times. The identical CDR3 is also encoded by other nucleotide sequences in the sample. V gene TRBV5-1 combines with J gene TRBJ2-5; D not certain. The CDR3 consists of 11 residues. Germline lookup yields CDR1 SGHRS and CDR2 YFSETQ. V was shortened by 2 bases and J by 4 bases, with 3 bases between the two germline ends. Here the CDR3 reads CASSLTETQYF. The CDR3 nucleotides read TGCGCCAGCAGCTTAACAGAGACCCAGTACTTC.

This clone was counted only a few times. The chain employs TRBV25-1 and TRBJ2-6, with a tentative D call TRBD1 (5 bases). The germline V gene has CDR1 MGHDK and CDR2 SYGVNS. CDR3 length: 14 residues. V shed 6 bases and J shed 2 bases, with 8 bases lying between them. The DNA of the CDR3 is TGTGCCAGCAGCCTGACAGCTGGGGCCAACGTCCTGACTTTC. Protein product: CASSLTAGANVLTF.

This chain joins TRBV5-6 and TRBJ2-6, with D possibly being TRBD1 or TRBD2 (5 bases each). Trimming stripped 0 bases from V and 0 bases from J, with 13 bases between. CDR3 length equals 18 residues. Germline assignment: CDR1 SGHDT and CDR2 YYEEEE. Here the CDR3 DNA reads TGTGCCAGCAGCTTGGTCCCGAGGGACCTCTCTGGGGCCAACGTCCTGACTTTC. Its translation is CASSLVPRDLSGANVLTF.

The genes are TRBV21-1 and TRBJ2-3; TRBD1, the D gene given by the table, was not confirmed from the DNA. TRBV21-1 is a pseudogene. This CDR3 is built from 12 residues. CDR3 DNA: TGTGCCAGCTACAGGGTTACAGATACGCAGTATTTT. Translation gives CASYRVTDTQYF.